These T cell receptor beta chains were read from a single sample in a study of blood T cell repertoires in COVID-19. Sequenced by immunoSEQ multiplex PCR; TCRdb stores in-frame clones only, minus some. The sample records around 330,000 clones, approximately 87% being singletons. Sequencing was performed on peripheral blood. Source of these receptors: a woman aged 45-65 years with active or convalescent COVID-19. Both conserved end residues are part of each CDR3. Fields, in order: J gene, V gene, CDR3 length, CDR3 protein.

j_gene: TRBJ2-7; v_gene: TRBV12-5; len: 13; CDR3aa: CASGFDRGYEQYF
j_gene: TRBJ2-2; v_gene: TRBV7-8; len: 15; CDR3aa: CASSLNRGDTGELFF
j_gene: TRBJ2-5; v_gene: TRBV7-2; len: 12; CDR3aa: CASGGYQETQYF
j_gene: TRBJ1-2; v_gene: TRBV19; len: 13; CDR3aa: CASSIEGAYGYTF
j_gene: TRBJ2-7; v_gene: TRBV5-1; len: 14; CDR3aa: CASSWTSGNYEQYF
j_gene: TRBJ2-1; v_gene: TRBV5-1; len: 16; CDR3aa: CASSLIAGGTNNEQFF
j_gene: TRBJ1-2; v_gene: TRBV30; len: 14; CDR3aa: CAWSRSRDLYGYTF
j_gene: TRBJ1-1; v_gene: TRBV28; len: 14; CDR3aa: CASSSQGRNTEAFF
j_gene: TRBJ1-1; v_gene: TRBV4-2; len: 13; CDR3aa: CASSQDKSTEAFF
j_gene: TRBJ2-7; v_gene: TRBV19; len: 16; CDR3aa: CASSIGPGQGYYEQYF
j_gene: TRBJ1-1; v_gene: TRBV6-4; len: 14; CDR3aa: CASGGQGAGTEAFF
j_gene: TRBJ1-6; v_gene: TRBV6-2/TRBV6-3; len: 14; CDR3aa: CASSLQGNNSPLHF
j_gene: TRBJ1-5; v_gene: TRBV6-5; len: 15; CDR3aa: CASRGGSYSNQPQHF
j_gene: TRBJ2-2; v_gene: TRBV25-1; len: 14; CDR3aa: CASSIGTNTGELFF
j_gene: TRBJ2-2; v_gene: TRBV15; len: 17; CDR3aa: CATSRGGLAGLTGELFF
j_gene: TRBJ1-1; v_gene: TRBV27; len: 14; CDR3aa: CASSSPGGNTEAFF
j_gene: TRBJ1-3; v_gene: TRBV19; len: 14; CDR3aa: CASSPGGAGNTIYF
j_gene: TRBJ1-3; v_gene: TRBV6-2/TRBV6-3; len: 12; CDR3aa: CASSPSGNTIYF
j_gene: TRBJ2-3; v_gene: TRBV18; len: 16; CDR3aa: CASSPPGRGGADTQYF
j_gene: TRBJ2-7; v_gene: TRBV28; len: 14; CDR3aa: CASRRSGSGYEQYF
j_gene: TRBJ1-5; v_gene: TRBV2; len: 16; CDR3aa: CASSGGGDPSNQPQHF
j_gene: TRBJ1-1; v_gene: TRBV15; len: 15; CDR3aa: CATSRDHTGNTEAFF
j_gene: TRBJ1-2; v_gene: TRBV5-4; len: 11; CDR3aa: CASSFLGTANF
j_gene: TRBJ1-1; v_gene: TRBV7-2; len: 15; CDR3aa: CASSLTGKGNTEAFF
j_gene: TRBJ2-3; v_gene: TRBV20-1; len: 14; CDR3aa: CSASSSGSTDTQYF
j_gene: TRBJ2-2; v_gene: TRBV25-1; len: 14; CDR3aa: CASSETANTGELFF
j_gene: TRBJ2-1; v_gene: TRBV29-1; len: 15; CDR3aa: CSVTGSQRGYNEQFF
j_gene: TRBJ2-2; v_gene: TRBV19; len: 15; CDR3aa: CASGVGGYIAGELFF
j_gene: TRBJ2-5; v_gene: TRBV6-6; len: 12; CDR3aa: CASSYESETQYF